This T cell receptor (beta chain) emerged from a study of cytomegalovirus exposure and HLA in healthy donors. Germline values: CDR1 LGHNA, CDR2 YSLEER. The CDR3 loop spans 16 amino acids. The J segment lost 6 bases and the V segment lost 4 bases, leaving 12 bases of the junction unmatched. A multiplex PCR was run with 60 Vbeta primers and 13 Jbeta primers. Measured with immunoSEQ multiplex PCR; TCRdb has only the in-frame clones, and not every one. The table lists under 150,000 clones, under 85% of them singletons. General study results and limits: Analysis was performed later, and it showed HLA-associated TCR beta chains to be more clonally expanded than equally common others.

As for this clone: Its antigen is unidentified.

The chain recombines TRBV4-3 with TRBJ2-3, with 8 nucleotides matching TRBD1. The sequencing input was PBMCs. This TCR came from a man between 18 and 35 years old in good health and CMV-seronegative. Written as DNA, the CDR3 is TGCGCCAGCAGCCCGGGAAGACAGGGGTTCACCGATACGCAGTATTTT. This translates into CASSPGRQGFTDTQYF.